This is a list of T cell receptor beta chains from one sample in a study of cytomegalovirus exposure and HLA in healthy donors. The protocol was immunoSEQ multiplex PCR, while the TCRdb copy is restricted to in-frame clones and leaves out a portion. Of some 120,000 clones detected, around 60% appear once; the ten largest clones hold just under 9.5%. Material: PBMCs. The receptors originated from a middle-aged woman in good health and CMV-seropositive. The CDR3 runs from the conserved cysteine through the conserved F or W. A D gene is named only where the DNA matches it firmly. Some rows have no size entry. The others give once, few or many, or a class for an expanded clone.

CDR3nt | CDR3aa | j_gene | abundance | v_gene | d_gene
TGTGCCACCAGCAGACTAGCGGGGACAGATACGCAGTATTTT | CATSRLAGTDTQYF | TRBJ2-3 | NA | TRBV15 | TRBD2
TGTGCCAGCAGCTCTTATCGACAGGGGGAAGGTGAAAAACTGTTTTTT | CASSSYRQGEGEKLFF | TRBJ1-4 | few | TRBV11-2 | TRBD1
TGTGCCAGTAGTAGCGGGAGGGCCTCCTACGAGCAGTACTTC | CASSSGRASYEQYF | TRBJ2-7 | NA | TRBV19 | TRBD2
TGTGCCAGTAGTATAGGGGCGGGAGGGCCTAGTTACAATGAGCAGTTCTTC | CASSIGAGGPSYNEQFF | TRBJ2-1 | NA | TRBV19 | TRBD2
TGTGCCAGCAGCCGGCCCGGACTAGCGGTCTCCTACAATGAGCAGTTCTTC | CASSRPGLAVSYNEQFF | TRBJ2-1 | NA | TRBV14 | TRBD2
TGCAGCGGCCAACTCGACAGTGGCACTGAAGCTTTCTTT | CSGQLDSGTEAFF | TRBJ1-1 | once | TRBV29-1 | NA
TGTGCCAGCAGCGTAGGGCAGGGATCCGAGCAGTACTTC | CASSVGQGSEQYF | TRBJ2-7 | NA | TRBV9 | NA
TGTGCCAGCAGTGAACAAGGACAGACCTACGAGCAGTACTTC | CASSEQGQTYEQYF | TRBJ2-7 | NA | TRBV6-1 | NA
TGTGCCAGCAGCTTAGTTCCAGCGGGAGTCACAGTGGAGCTGTTTTTT | CASSLVPAGVTVELFF | TRBJ2-2 | few | TRBV7-2 | TRBD2
TGTGCCATCAGTGATGGGCCCTCCTACAATGAGCAGTTCTTC | CAISDGPSYNEQFF | TRBJ2-1 | NA | TRBV10-3 | NA
TGTGCCAGCAGTTACACAGTGAGCTCCTATAATTCACCCCTCCACTTT | CASSYTVSSYNSPLHF | TRBJ1-6 | NA | TRBV6-5 | NA
TGTGCCAGCTCCGGTGGGGTAGCAGGGTACAACTTT | CASSGGVAGYNF | TRBJ1-6 | NA | TRBV2 | NA
TGTGCCAGCTCACCGGCAGGATATAGCAATCAGCCCCAGCATTTT | CASSPAGYSNQPQHF | TRBJ1-5 | few | TRBV18 | NA
TGTGCCAGCAGCTTATGGACAGGGGGGGGTGAGCAGTTCTTC | CASSLWTGGGEQFF | TRBJ2-1 | NA | TRBV7-9 | TRBD1
TGTGCCAGTAGTACGCGAACGGGTACCTATGGCTACACCTTC | CASSTRTGTYGYTF | TRBJ1-2 | NA | TRBV19 | NA
TGCGCCAGCCGGGTGGAAGGGGCTTTATACGAGCAGTACTTC | CASRVEGALYEQYF | TRBJ2-7 | NA | TRBV5-1 | NA
TGTGCCTGGAGCCCCCGGACAGGGCCTTACTCACCCCTCCACTTT | CAWSPRTGPYSPLHF | TRBJ1-6 | once | TRBV30 | TRBD1
TGTGCCAGCAGTGAACTGGGCGGACAAGACCAAGAGACCCAGTACTTC | CASSELGGQDQETQYF | TRBJ2-5 | NA | TRBV2 | NA
TGTGCCAGCAGTGATAGTAGCGGGCCAAGCTCCTACAATGAGCAGTTCTTC | CASSDSSGPSSYNEQFF | TRBJ2-1 | few | TRBV25-1 | TRBD2
TGTGCCAGTAGTATTGGCGGATCTCTTGCCAATCAGCCCCAGCATTTT | CASSIGGSLANQPQHF | TRBJ1-5 | NA | TRBV19 | NA
TGTGCCAGCAGCCCAGGATGGAATCAGCCCCAGCATTTT | CASSPGWNQPQHF | TRBJ1-5 | NA | TRBV11-2 | NA
TGTGCCAGCAGTTACCGAGGACAGGGTGTCTATGGCTACACCTTC | CASSYRGQGVYGYTF | TRBJ1-2 | NA | TRBV6-5 | TRBD1
TGTGCCAGCAGCTTGGCTAAGGACAGGTATGAGCCCCAGCATTTT | CASSLAKDRYEPQHF | TRBJ1-5 | NA | TRBV5-6 | TRBD1
TGTGCCAGCAGTCAATACCGGGAGGGTCTTTACAATGAGCAGTTCTTC | CASSQYREGLYNEQFF | TRBJ2-1 | NA | TRBV2 | TRBD2
TGTGCCAGCAGCTTAACGGCGAGCGAGGAGCAGTTCTTC | CASSLTASEEQFF | TRBJ2-1 | NA | TRBV7-3 | NA
TGTGCCAGCAGTGAAGCTAGACTAGCATCCCCACAAGAGACCCAGTACTTC | CASSEARLASPQETQYF | TRBJ2-5 | NA | TRBV2 | TRBD2
TGTGCCACCAGCGGGGACAGGGCAAGGAACACCGGGGAGCTGTTTTTT | CATSGDRARNTGELFF | TRBJ2-2 | NA | TRBV15 | TRBD1
TGTGCTAGTGGTTTGACCACAGGGCAGTTCTTC | CASGLTTGQFF | TRBJ2-1 | NA | TRBV12-5 | NA
TGTGCCAGCAGTGAAGGAGGGGACACAGATACGCAGTATTTT | CASSEGGDTDTQYF | TRBJ2-3 | once | TRBV25-1 | NA
TGTGCCAGCAGTTTATATCCTCGGGACACTGAAGCTTTCTTT | CASSLYPRDTEAFF | TRBJ1-1 | NA | TRBV6-6 | NA
TGTGCCAGCAGCGTAGGAGCGCTAGCGGGCCAAGAGACCCAGTACTTC | CASSVGALAGQETQYF | TRBJ2-5 | once | TRBV9 | TRBD2
TGTGCCAGCAGCACACAGGATAACACTGAAGCTTTCTTT | CASSTQDNTEAFF | TRBJ1-1 | few | TRBV28 | NA
TGCGCCAGCAGCACCCGGGACAGGGTGAGGGGTACAGATACGCAGTATTTT | CASSTRDRVRGTDTQYF | TRBJ2-3 | NA | TRBV4-1 | TRBD1
TGCAGCGGTTGGAAGCGGGAGGGCCGCAATGAGCAGTTCTTC | CSGWKREGRNEQFF | TRBJ2-1 | NA | TRBV29-1 | TRBD2
TGTGCCAGTAGTATAGTTCCGGGACTAGCGGGAAGAAGCTCCTACAATGAGCAGTTCTTC | CASSIVPGLAGRSSYNEQFF | TRBJ2-1 | NA | TRBV19 | TRBD2
TGTGCCTGGACGACAGGAGAGAACACTGAAGCTTTCTTT | CAWTTGENTEAFF | TRBJ1-1 | NA | TRBV30 | NA